This T cell receptor beta chain was captured by sequencing in a study of regulatory T cells in long-lasting Graves disease (dated by TCRdb to the early 2020s). Broadly, across the study: Patients with newly diagnosed Graves' disease had been on antithyroid drugs for under 3 months. Peripheral blood TCR sequencing and RNA sequencing compared persistent Graves' disease patients with newly diagnosed Graves' disease patients. A total of around 35 samples underwent TCR sequencing, from roughly 13 patients with persistent Graves' disease and around 20 patients with newly diagnosed Graves' disease. The study was registered as a clinical trial and conducted in China. Here is what the overall study found, with its caveats: The authors noted that the small sample size was a limitation that may lower accuracy. Peripheral blood alone was examined, since thyroid tissue, which constituted the primary lesion, could not be accessed. TRBV28, TRBJ1-2 and TRBJ2-5 were preferentially used in persistent disease, while TRBV20-1 and TRBJ2-1 were favored in newly diagnosed disease. Lower TCR Shannon entropy and fewer highly expanded clones were observed in persistent Graves' disease patients than in newly diagnosed patients, which suggested clonal expansion. More public clonotypes were shared among persistent patients (roughly 2,900) than among newly diagnosed patients (approximately 930). Only the TCR beta chain was sequenced and analyzed.

The CDR3 contains 13 residues, cysteine and phenylalanine counted. This entry keeps only the CDR3 DNA: 39 bases, framed from base 1. V lost 0 bases and J lost 5 bases; the stretch between them is 7 bases long. CDR1 and CDR2, looked up from the germline V gene (reference sequence), are LGHDT and YNNKEL. This clonotype was recorded at least ten times. Its specific antigen is unknown. The record has no base qualities; no much larger clone is one base away. What this sample's time point label stands for: newly diagnosed GD, antithyroid drugs for less than 3 months. For both TCR sequencing and RNA sequencing, RNA was extracted from PBMCs in TRIzol. Graves' disease was diagnosed according to American Thyroid Association guidelines. Patients were recruited from an endocrinology department in Xi'an, China. From each patient, approximately 10 milliliters of peripheral blood was collected into an EDTA anticoagulant tube. Ficoll Paque Plus density gradient separation was used to isolate PBMCs, and no further T cell sorting was performed. RNA quality was checked with an Agilent 2100 Bioanalyzer and agarose gel, and concentration with a NanoDrop 2000.

Libraries were constructed by multiplex PCR. The listed sequencing device is Illumina HiSeq 4000. CDR3 regions were amplified by Arm-PCR with iRepertoire HTBI primers to construct TCR beta libraries. PCR products were gel purified before sequencing. Per the original workflow: Gene usage analysis of CDR3 amino acid clonotypes used the approximately 62 TRBV and about 13 TRBJ segments found across samples. Filtered high-quality paired reads were merged into contigs using COPE and FqMerger. BLAST was used to align contigs to IMGT TRBV, TRBD and TRBJ reference genes, and CDR3 was defined according to IMGT. Any clonotype with a frequency above 0.1% was counted as a highly expanded clone. Shannon entropy was used to measure repertoire diversity, and the Gini coefficient was used to measure V-J evenness. A clonotype found in more than one individual was treated as public. TCRdb cleaned the public reads at Q25 with fastp, built clones with MiXCR and kept in-frame beta chains. Identical CDR3 protein sequences are pooled into one entry, listed with their most common genes and DNA. TCRdb, not the authors, supplied the V and J calls. The sample profile shows about 540,000 distinct CDR3 sequences; roughly 14% of them were found once. The biggest ten clones account for approximately 9.3% of the sample.

The data also belong to a second study, concerning T cells in Graves' hyperthyroidism and ophthalmopathy. According to the second study: Stable Graves' hyperthyroidism was defined as the absence of progression to ophthalmopathy over 18 months of follow-up. Hyperthyroidism patients were aged 18 to 65 years and newly diagnosed, with disease duration of less than 2 months. Any patient with an uncontrolled infection, another autoimmune disease, pregnancy or lactation was excluded. Diagnoses were established on the basis of clinical symptoms, serum thyroxine and TRAb, thyroid ultrasound, and orbital computed tomography. The TCR CDR3 was subjected to a first round of RT-PCR using the HTBI primer set and the Qiagen OneStep RT-PCR kit. Most expanded thyroid clonotypes (frequency above 0.001) were also detected in blood, a finding suggesting that blood repertoires may reflect thyroid immune responses. A 13 V-J signature model separated ophthalmopathy from stable hyperthyroidism, with 87.88% sensitivity and 81% to 82% specificity in cross-validation and 80%/75% in testing. In validation, the model predicted progression to ophthalmopathy a median of around six months before onset, with roughly 71% sensitivity and roughly 79% specificity. To identify distinguishing TCR V-J signatures, a discovery cohort of 90 to 100 patients was used, comprising 40 to 45 with Graves' ophthalmopathy and approximately 57 with stable Graves' hyperthyroidism. Prospective prediction of ophthalmopathy was tested in an independent validation cohort of 18 to 20 hyperthyroidism patients and around 16 patients who later progressed to ophthalmopathy. The 100 discovery patients were divided at random into training and test sets in a 7:3 ratio. In roughly six Graves' hyperthyroidism patients, the study also compared T-cell repertoires from thyroid tissue with T-cell repertoires from blood. After blood sampling, hyperthyroidism patients were treated with methimazole at a starting dose of 30 mg daily, and ophthalmopathy patients were treated with high-dose intravenous methylprednisolone. Libraries were constructed in a second round of multiplex PCR, after which size selection and purification were carried out. Libraries were sequenced paired-end with 100 bp reads on an Illumina HiSeq2000. SOAPnuke was used to process the raw data, throwing out any read that contained adapters or uncalled bases, had a mean Phred below 15, or lacked an exact constant-primer or identifier match. COPE v1.2.5 was used to merge high-quality paired reads, and clonotypes were defined as unique nucleotide sequences. MiTCR v1.1 was used to align clonotypes to the IMGT TRBV, TRBD and TRBJ reference segments. Only V-J combinations with frequency above 0.0001, covering 99.2% of repertoires, were analysed. The TCS score was defined as F50 (clonal expansion) divided by E x V (chaos), with BLOSUM62-based TCRdist calculated between CDR3 peptides within each V-J. Welch's t-statistics and random forest reduced some 510 V-J features to 13, which were used in a naive Bayes classifier (R e1071). No statistical method was used to set the sample size in advance, and investigators knew the group allocation. TCR Vbeta CDR3 sequencing of some 140 peripheral blood samples (over 40 ophthalmopathy, 75 to 80 hyperthyroidism and roughly 17 progressor patients) is reported in the paper.

The specimen comprised peripheral blood mononuclear cells (PBMCs), sampled at new diagnosis, from a patient treated with antithyroid drugs. The rearranged chain carries TRBV3-1 and TRBJ1-2; TRBD1 is perhaps the D gene, given 6 matching bases. This sequence originates from a man between 25 and 39 years old with Graves disease. Donor details come from another sample of the same person, matched by shared clones. This receptor has the CDR3 CASSQEGGYGYTF. At the DNA level, the sequence is TGTGCCAGCAGCCAAGAAGGGGGATATGGCTACACCTTC. With the portions outside the CDR3 filled from the reference TRBV3-1 and TRBJ1-2 genes, the complete variable region becomes DTAVSQTPKYLVTQMGNDKSIKCEQNLGHDTMYWYKQDSKKFLKIMFSYNNKELIINETVPNRFSPKSPDKAHLNLHINSLELGDSAVYFCASSQEGGYGYTFGSGTRLTVV.